This T cell receptor (beta chain) was profiled in a study of beta chain features in type 1 diabetes. This clone was counted only a few times. Its antigen remains unknown. As every portion of the isolated RNA was reverse transcribed, the sequencing read expressed TCRB transcripts. Assay used: immunoSEQ multiplex PCR; TCRdb lists only in-frame clones, some missing. This sample has around 400,000 clones, with about 15% found just once. Notes on the study in general: A potential PCR bias toward shorter templates would be equal in patient and control samples. Whether TCRB rearrangement is influenced by HLA type went unresolved here.

Purities over 95% were achieved in all sorted populations. The sequencing sample was made of naive CD4+ T cells from blood. This TCR was recovered from a woman in her late teens or twenties in good health.

The DNA of the CDR3 is TGTGCCAGCAGTAGAGTTGTAGGGGGGGACTACGAGCAGTACTTC. It specifies CASSRVVGGDYEQYF. This chain uses TRBV6-6 with TRBJ2-7, with D perhaps TRBD2 (7 bases). The CDR3 consists of 15 residues. CDR1 and CDR2 from the germline V gene are MNHNY and SVGAGI (reference sequence). V was pared by 5 bases and J by 3 bases, with 17 bases between.